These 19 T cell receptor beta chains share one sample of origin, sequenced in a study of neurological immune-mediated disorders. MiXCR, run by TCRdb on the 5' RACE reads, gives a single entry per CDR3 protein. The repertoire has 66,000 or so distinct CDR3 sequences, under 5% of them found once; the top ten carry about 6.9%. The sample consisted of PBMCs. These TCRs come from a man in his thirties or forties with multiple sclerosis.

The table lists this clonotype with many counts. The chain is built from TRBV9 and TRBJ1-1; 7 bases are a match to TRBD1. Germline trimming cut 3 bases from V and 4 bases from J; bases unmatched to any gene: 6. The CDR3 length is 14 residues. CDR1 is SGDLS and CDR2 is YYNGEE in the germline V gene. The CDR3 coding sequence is TGTGCCAGCAGCGCCCAACAGGGGTTCACTGAAGCTTTCTTT. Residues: CASSAQQGFTEAFF.

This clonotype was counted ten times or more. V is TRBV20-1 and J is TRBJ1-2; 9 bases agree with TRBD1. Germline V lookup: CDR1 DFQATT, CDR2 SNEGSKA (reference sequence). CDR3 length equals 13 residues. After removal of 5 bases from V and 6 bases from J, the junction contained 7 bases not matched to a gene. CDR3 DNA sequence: TGCAGTGCTCGACGGACAGGGGACGATGGCTACACCTTC. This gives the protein CSARRTGDDGYTF.

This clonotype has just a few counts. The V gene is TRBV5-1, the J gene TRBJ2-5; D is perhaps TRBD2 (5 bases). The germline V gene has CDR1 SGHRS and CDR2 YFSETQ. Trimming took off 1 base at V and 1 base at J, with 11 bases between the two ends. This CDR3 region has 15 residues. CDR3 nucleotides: TGCGCCAGCAGCTTGCGGTCGGGGATCCAAGAGACCCAGTACTTC. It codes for CASSLRSGIQETQYF.

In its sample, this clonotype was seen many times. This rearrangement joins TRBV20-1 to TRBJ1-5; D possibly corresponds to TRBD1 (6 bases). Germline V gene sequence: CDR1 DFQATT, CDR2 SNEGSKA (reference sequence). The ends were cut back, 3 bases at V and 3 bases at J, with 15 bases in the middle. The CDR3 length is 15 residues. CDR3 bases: TGCAGTGCTAGCCCGAGGACAGAGGTCAATCAGCCCCAGCATTTT. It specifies CSASPRTEVNQPQHF.

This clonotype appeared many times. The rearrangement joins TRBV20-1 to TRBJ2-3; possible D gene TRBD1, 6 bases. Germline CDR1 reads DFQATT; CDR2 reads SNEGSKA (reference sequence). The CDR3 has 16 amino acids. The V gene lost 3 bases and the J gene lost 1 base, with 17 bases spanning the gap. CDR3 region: CSASSGDPRGTDTQYF. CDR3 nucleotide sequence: TGCAGTGCTAGTTCAGGGGACCCCAGAGGCACAGATACGCAGTATTTT.

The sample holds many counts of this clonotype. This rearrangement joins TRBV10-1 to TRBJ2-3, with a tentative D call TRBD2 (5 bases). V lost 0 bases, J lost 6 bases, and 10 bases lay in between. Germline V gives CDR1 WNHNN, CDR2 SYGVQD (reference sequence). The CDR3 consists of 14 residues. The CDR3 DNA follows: TGCGCCAGCAGTGAGTCGAACACGGGGGATACGCAGTATTTT. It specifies CASSESNTGDTQYF.

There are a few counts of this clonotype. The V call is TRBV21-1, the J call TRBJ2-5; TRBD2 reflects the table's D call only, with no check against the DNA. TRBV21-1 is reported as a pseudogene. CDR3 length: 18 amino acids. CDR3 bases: TGTGCCAGCAGCAGTTTAGTCCGACTGCGGGACCGGAAAGAGACCCAGTACTTC. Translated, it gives CASSSLVRLRDRKETQYF.

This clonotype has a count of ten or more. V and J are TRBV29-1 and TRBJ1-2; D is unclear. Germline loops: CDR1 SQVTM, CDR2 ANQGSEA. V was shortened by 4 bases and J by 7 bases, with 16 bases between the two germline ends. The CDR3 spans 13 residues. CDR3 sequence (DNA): TGCAGCGTTGTAAGGGATAGCACTAGTGGCTACACCTTC. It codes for CSVVRDSTSGYTF.

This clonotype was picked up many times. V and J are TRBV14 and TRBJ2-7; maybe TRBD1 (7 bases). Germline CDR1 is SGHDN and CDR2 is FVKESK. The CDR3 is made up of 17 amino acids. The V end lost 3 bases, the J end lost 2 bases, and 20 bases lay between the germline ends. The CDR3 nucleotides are TGTGCCAGCAGCCAGGAGTCGACAGGGAGGCTTGCCTACGAGCAGTACTTC. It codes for CASSQESTGRLAYEQYF.

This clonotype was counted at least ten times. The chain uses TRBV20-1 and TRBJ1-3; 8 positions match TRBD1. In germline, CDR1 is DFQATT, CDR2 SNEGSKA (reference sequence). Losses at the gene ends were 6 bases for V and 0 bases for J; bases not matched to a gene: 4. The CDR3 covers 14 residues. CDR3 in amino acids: CSAPTGVSGNTIYF. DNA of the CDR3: TGCAGTGCGCCGACAGGGGTCTCTGGAAACACCATATATTTT.

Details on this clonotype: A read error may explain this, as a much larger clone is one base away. For the CDR3, the DNA is TGCAGTGCTAGAGTCCCACAAGGACTAGCCTACGAGCAGTACTTC. Amino acid sequence: CSARVPQGLAYEQYF. V usage is TRBV20-1 and J usage is TRBJ2-7; TRBD2 matches at 7 bases. The CDR3 runs 15 residues. The germline V gene has CDR1 DFQATT and CDR2 SNEGSKA (reference sequence). Unmatched junction bases numbered 8, after V lost 1 base and J lost 2 bases.

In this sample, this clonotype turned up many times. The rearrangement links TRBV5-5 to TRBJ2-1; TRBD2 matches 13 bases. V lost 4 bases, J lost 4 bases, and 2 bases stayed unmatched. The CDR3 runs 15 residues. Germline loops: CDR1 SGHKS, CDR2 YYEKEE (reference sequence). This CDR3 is CASSTGLAGYNEQFF. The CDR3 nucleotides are TGTGCCAGCAGCACGGGACTAGCGGGGTACAATGAGCAGTTCTTC.

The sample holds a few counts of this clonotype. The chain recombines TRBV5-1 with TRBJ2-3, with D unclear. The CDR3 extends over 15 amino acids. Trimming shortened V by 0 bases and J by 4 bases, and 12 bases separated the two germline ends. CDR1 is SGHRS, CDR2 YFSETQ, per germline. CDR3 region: CASSLASLRSDTQYF. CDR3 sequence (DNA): TGCGCCAGCAGCTTGGCCTCGTTGAGGTCAGATACGCAGTATTTT.

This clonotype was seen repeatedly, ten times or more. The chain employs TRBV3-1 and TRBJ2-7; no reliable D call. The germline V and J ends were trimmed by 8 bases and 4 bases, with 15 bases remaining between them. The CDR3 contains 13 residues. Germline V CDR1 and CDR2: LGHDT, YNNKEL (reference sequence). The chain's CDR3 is CASSLSGPYEQYF. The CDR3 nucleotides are TGTGCCAGCTCCCTTAGTGGACCGTACGAGCAGTACTTC.

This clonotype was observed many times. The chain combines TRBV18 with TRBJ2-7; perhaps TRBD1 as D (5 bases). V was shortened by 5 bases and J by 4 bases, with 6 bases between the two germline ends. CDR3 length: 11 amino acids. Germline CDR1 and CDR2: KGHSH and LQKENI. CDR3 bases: TGTGCCAGCTCAACAGGATACGAGCAGTACGTC. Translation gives CASSTGYEQYV.

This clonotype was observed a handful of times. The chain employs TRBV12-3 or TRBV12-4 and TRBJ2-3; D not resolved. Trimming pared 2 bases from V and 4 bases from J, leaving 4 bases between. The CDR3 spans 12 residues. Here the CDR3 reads CASSLQPDTQYF. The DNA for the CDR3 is TGTGCCAGCAGTTTACAACCAGATACGCAGTATTTT.

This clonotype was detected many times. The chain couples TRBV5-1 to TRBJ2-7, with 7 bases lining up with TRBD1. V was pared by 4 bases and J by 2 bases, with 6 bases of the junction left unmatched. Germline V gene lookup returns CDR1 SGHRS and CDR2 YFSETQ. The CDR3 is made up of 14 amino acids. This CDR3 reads CASSPGTATYEQYF. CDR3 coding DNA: TGCGCCAGCAGCCCAGGGACAGCGACCTACGAGCAGTACTTC.

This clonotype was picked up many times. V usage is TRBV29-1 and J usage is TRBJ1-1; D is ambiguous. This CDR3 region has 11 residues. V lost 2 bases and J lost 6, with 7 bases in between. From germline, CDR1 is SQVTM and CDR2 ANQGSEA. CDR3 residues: CSVEPGSEAFF. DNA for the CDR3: TGCAGCGTTGAACCGGGCTCTGAAGCTTTCTTT.

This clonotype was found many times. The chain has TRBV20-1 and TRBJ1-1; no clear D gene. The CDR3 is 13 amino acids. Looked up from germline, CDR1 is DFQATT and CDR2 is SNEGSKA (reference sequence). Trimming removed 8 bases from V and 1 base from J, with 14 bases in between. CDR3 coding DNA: TGCAGTCCCGGGCTACTTACGAACACTGAAGCTTTCTTT. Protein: CSPGLLTNTEAFF.